These T cell receptor beta chains were read from a single sample in a study of long-term antiretroviral therapy in people with HIV. The data were produced by immunoSEQ multiplex PCR, yet TCRdb's version contains in-frame clones alone and is incomplete. The sample contains about 36,000 clones, about 80% of which appear only once. The source was unsorted PBMCs, collected 3.4 years after starting antiretroviral therapy. The origin of the receptors is a man aged 25-45 years with HIV. Each CDR3 is given with its conserved first and last residue. D genes are given only for firm matches. Size tells how often a clone was seen (once, few, many) or the class of an expanded clone, and some rows leave it out.

j_call: TRBJ2-7; clone_size: -; v_call: TRBV6-6; d_call: TRBD1; cdr3_nt: TGTGCCAGCAGTTACGCGACAGGGCCTTACGAGCAGTACTTC; cdr3_aa: CASSYATGPYEQYF
j_call: TRBJ2-3; clone_size: medium-sized; v_call: TRBV7-3; d_call: TRBD2; cdr3_nt: TGTGCCAGCAGCTCGGGACTAGCGGATACCACAGATACGCAGTATTTT; cdr3_aa: CASSSGLADTTDTQYF
j_call: TRBJ2-7; clone_size: -; v_call: TRBV6-6; d_call: TRBD1; cdr3_nt: TGTGCCAGCAACATACAGGGACAGTCCTACGAGCAGTACTTC; cdr3_aa: CASNIQGQSYEQYF
j_call: TRBJ2-1; clone_size: few; v_call: TRBV18; d_call: TRBD1; cdr3_nt: TGTGCCAGCTCACCCGGGACAGGGAAGAATGAGCAGTTCTTC; cdr3_aa: CASSPGTGKNEQFF
j_call: TRBJ2-7; clone_size: -; v_call: TRBV4-3; d_call: -; cdr3_nt: TGCGCCAGCAGCCAAGATGCGACGGGCTACGAGCAGTACTTC; cdr3_aa: CASSQDATGYEQYF
j_call: TRBJ1-1; clone_size: -; v_call: TRBV5-6; d_call: -; cdr3_nt: TGTGCCAGCAGCTTGGGTGTGAACACTGAAGCTTTCTTT; cdr3_aa: CASSLGVNTEAFF
j_call: TRBJ2-3; clone_size: -; v_call: TRBV5-8; d_call: -; cdr3_nt: TGTGCCAGCAGCTCATTTAAGACTAGTCTGTTAACAGATACGCAGTATTTT; cdr3_aa: CASSSFKTSLLTDTQYF
j_call: TRBJ2-1; clone_size: -; v_call: TRBV7-2; d_call: TRBD2; cdr3_nt: TGTGCCAGCAGCCCGACTAGCGGGAGGGCCGGCAATGAGCAGTTCTTC; cdr3_aa: CASSPTSGRAGNEQFF
j_call: TRBJ2-7; clone_size: once; v_call: TRBV5-6; d_call: TRBD1; cdr3_nt: TGTGCCAGCAGCTTGGCGGGACAGGGGGATTACGAGCAGTACTTC; cdr3_aa: CASSLAGQGDYEQYF
j_call: TRBJ2-2; clone_size: -; v_call: TRBV5-6; d_call: -; cdr3_nt: TGTGCCAGCACCTGGGGGGTCCGGGACACCGGGGAGCTGTTTTTT; cdr3_aa: CASTWGVRDTGELFF
j_call: TRBJ2-7; clone_size: -; v_call: TRBV7-2; d_call: TRBD2; cdr3_nt: TGTGCCAGCAGCCAGGGACTAGCGGGGTTCTACGAGCAGTACTTC; cdr3_aa: CASSQGLAGFYEQYF
j_call: TRBJ2-2; clone_size: -; v_call: TRBV6-6; d_call: TRBD2; cdr3_nt: TGTGCCAGCAGTTACGCGGGAGGGCCGAACGGGGAGCTGTTTTTT; cdr3_aa: CASSYAGGPNGELFF
j_call: TRBJ2-7; clone_size: -; v_call: TRBV15; d_call: TRBD2; cdr3_nt: TGTGCCACCAGCAGAGGCGCTAGCGGGAGTTACGAGCAGTACTTC; cdr3_aa: CATSRGASGSYEQYF
j_call: TRBJ2-7; clone_size: -; v_call: TRBV4-1; d_call: -; cdr3_nt: TGCGCCAGCAGCCAAGATCCTCCGGGAGCCTACGAGCAGTACTTC; cdr3_aa: CASSQDPPGAYEQYF
j_call: TRBJ2-1; clone_size: -; v_call: TRBV28; d_call: -; cdr3_nt: TGTGCCAGCAGTTCACCGACTGAGCAGTTCTTC; cdr3_aa: CASSSPTEQFF
j_call: TRBJ2-7; clone_size: -; v_call: TRBV19; d_call: -; cdr3_nt: TGTGCCAGCGGCCCTGGGACCTACGAGCAGTACTTC; cdr3_aa: CASGPGTYEQYF
j_call: TRBJ2-7; clone_size: once; v_call: TRBV25-1; d_call: TRBD1; cdr3_nt: TGTGCCAGCAGTGGGGGACAGGGGGCGACCTACGAGCAGTACTTC; cdr3_aa: CASSGGQGATYEQYF
j_call: TRBJ2-7; clone_size: -; v_call: TRBV18; d_call: -; cdr3_nt: TGTGCCAGCTCACCCGACAGAATCCGAAATTACGAGCAGTACTTC; cdr3_aa: CASSPDRIRNYEQYF
j_call: TRBJ2-1; clone_size: -; v_call: TRBV4-3; d_call: TRBD2; cdr3_nt: TGCGCCAGCAGCCAAGCCCTAGCGGACTACAATGAGCAGTTCTTC; cdr3_aa: CASSQALADYNEQFF
j_call: TRBJ1-2; clone_size: -; v_call: TRBV5-6; d_call: -; cdr3_nt: TGTGCCAGCAGCTTGTATGCAGGGGAAGGCTATGGCTACACCTTC; cdr3_aa: CASSLYAGEGYGYTF
j_call: TRBJ2-7; clone_size: -; v_call: TRBV27; d_call: TRBD1; cdr3_nt: TGTGCCAGCAGTCCTACACAGGGGGCCAACGAGCAGTACTTC; cdr3_aa: CASSPTQGANEQYF
j_call: TRBJ1-5; clone_size: few; v_call: TRBV4-2; d_call: TRBD1; cdr3_nt: TGTGCCAGCAGCCAGGAGGACAGGCAAAATCAGCCCCAGCATTTT; cdr3_aa: CASSQEDRQNQPQHF
j_call: TRBJ2-2; clone_size: -; v_call: TRBV19; d_call: -; cdr3_nt: TGTGCCAGTAGTTTTGAGGTCCGCCCGACCGGGGAGCTGTTTTTT; cdr3_aa: CASSFEVRPTGELFF
j_call: TRBJ1-2; clone_size: few; v_call: TRBV11-2; d_call: TRBD1; cdr3_nt: TGTGCCAGCAGCGACAGGGGTAACTATGGCTACACCTTC; cdr3_aa: CASSDRGNYGYTF
j_call: TRBJ2-1; clone_size: once; v_call: TRBV30; d_call: -; cdr3_nt: TGTGCCTGGAGGACCCCCCTTAGCGGTTCCTACAATGAGCAGTTCTTC; cdr3_aa: CAWRTPLSGSYNEQFF
j_call: TRBJ2-3; clone_size: few; v_call: TRBV4-3; d_call: -; cdr3_nt: TGCGCCAGCAGCCAAGAGCCGGGGGATAGCACAGATACGCAGTATTTT; cdr3_aa: CASSQEPGDSTDTQYF
j_call: TRBJ1-1; clone_size: medium-sized; v_call: TRBV9; d_call: -; cdr3_nt: TGTGCCAGCAGCGCGGGACCGACGAACACTGAAGCTTTCTTT; cdr3_aa: CASSAGPTNTEAFF
j_call: TRBJ1-2; clone_size: -; v_call: TRBV28; d_call: -; cdr3_nt: TGTGCCAGCAGTCTCCGAGGGGGGGATGGCTACACCTTC; cdr3_aa: CASSLRGGDGYTF
j_call: TRBJ2-1; clone_size: -; v_call: TRBV5-1; d_call: -; cdr3_nt: TGCGCCAGCAGCTTGGGGCTCGTCAGCTCCTACAATGAGCAGTTCTTC; cdr3_aa: CASSLGLVSSYNEQFF
j_call: TRBJ2-1; clone_size: few; v_call: TRBV19; d_call: -; cdr3_nt: TGTGCCAGTAGTATAGTCGCAGGGCCCTACAATGAGCAGTTCTTC; cdr3_aa: CASSIVAGPYNEQFF
j_call: TRBJ2-7; clone_size: -; v_call: TRBV18; d_call: -; cdr3_nt: TGTGCCAGCTTCGATGGATACGAGCAGTACTTC; cdr3_aa: CASFDGYEQYF
j_call: TRBJ1-1; clone_size: -; v_call: TRBV5-4; d_call: TRBD1; cdr3_nt: TGTGCCAGCAGCTTGGGCCTCGACAGGGGAATGTGGGCTTTCTTT; cdr3_aa: CASSLGLDRGMWAFF
j_call: TRBJ1-2; clone_size: -; v_call: TRBV11-2; d_call: TRBD1; cdr3_nt: TGTGCCAGCAGCGTAGGAAGGACAGGGCTATATGGCTACACCTTC; cdr3_aa: CASSVGRTGLYGYTF
j_call: TRBJ2-3; clone_size: -; v_call: TRBV10-1; d_call: TRBD1; cdr3_nt: TGCGCCAGCAGCCGGGACAGGGGTACAGATACGCAGTATTTT; cdr3_aa: CASSRDRGTDTQYF
j_call: TRBJ1-4; clone_size: -; v_call: TRBV7-9; d_call: TRBD1; cdr3_nt: TGTGCCAGCAGCTTAGGGACAGGGATTAATGAAAAACTGTTTTTT; cdr3_aa: CASSLGTGINEKLFF
j_call: TRBJ2-5; clone_size: -; v_call: TRBV5-4; d_call: -; cdr3_nt: TGTGCCAGCAGCTTTGTCCAAGAGACCCAGTACTTC; cdr3_aa: CASSFVQETQYF
j_call: TRBJ1-2; clone_size: -; v_call: TRBV5-2; d_call: -; cdr3_nt: TGTGCCAGCAACACTTGCCGAGTACGAAAGACCTATGGCTACACCTTC; cdr3_aa: CASNTCRVRKTYGYTF
j_call: TRBJ2-5; clone_size: -; v_call: TRBV27; d_call: -; cdr3_nt: TGTGCCAGCAGTTTATGGCACGGGGAGACCCAGTACTTC; cdr3_aa: CASSLWHGETQYF
j_call: TRBJ2-3; clone_size: -; v_call: TRBV5-1; d_call: -; cdr3_nt: TGCGCCAGCAGCGATGTGACGGGAGCAGATACGCAGTATTTT; cdr3_aa: CASSDVTGADTQYF
j_call: TRBJ1-1; clone_size: -; v_call: TRBV27; d_call: TRBD1; cdr3_nt: TGTGCCAGCAGTTTGGCAACGACAGGGAGCACTGAAGCTTTCTTT; cdr3_aa: CASSLATTGSTEAFF
j_call: TRBJ2-1; clone_size: -; v_call: TRBV27; d_call: -; cdr3_nt: TGTGCCAGCAGTTTTAGCGGGACAGCCTACAATGAGCAGTTCTTC; cdr3_aa: CASSFSGTAYNEQFF
j_call: TRBJ2-1; clone_size: -; v_call: TRBV7-8; d_call: TRBD2; cdr3_nt: TGTGCCAGCAGCTCGTACGGGACTAGTATTGCGGATGAGCAGTTCTTC; cdr3_aa: CASSSYGTSIADEQFF
j_call: TRBJ2-7; clone_size: -; v_call: TRBV27; d_call: -; cdr3_nt: TGTGCCAGCAGCCTCGACTGGAGCTACGAGCAGTACTTC; cdr3_aa: CASSLDWSYEQYF
j_call: TRBJ1-2; clone_size: -; v_call: TRBV4-2; d_call: -; cdr3_nt: TGTGCCAGCAGCCATCTCTATGGCTACACCTTC; cdr3_aa: CASSHLYGYTF
j_call: TRBJ2-1; clone_size: few; v_call: TRBV19; d_call: -; cdr3_nt: TGTGCCACCCGACTAGGCAATGAGCAGTTCTTC; cdr3_aa: CATRLGNEQFF
j_call: TRBJ2-2; clone_size: -; v_call: TRBV7-7; d_call: TRBD2; cdr3_nt: TGTGCCAGCAGCTTTGTCCCAGCGGGAGCTGCCGGGGAGCTGTTTTTT; cdr3_aa: CASSFVPAGAAGELFF
j_call: TRBJ2-1; clone_size: -; v_call: TRBV27; d_call: TRBD2; cdr3_nt: TGTGCCAGCAGTTACGTAGCGGGAGACCCCATTGAGCAGTTCTTC; cdr3_aa: CASSYVAGDPIEQFF
j_call: TRBJ2-7; clone_size: -; v_call: TRBV11-1; d_call: TRBD2; cdr3_nt: TGTGCCAGCAGCCCTAAGACTAGCGGGAGTCGAAAGCAGTACTTC; cdr3_aa: CASSPKTSGSRKQYF
j_call: TRBJ2-2; clone_size: -; v_call: TRBV6-5; d_call: TRBD1; cdr3_nt: TGTGCCAGCAGTTCAGGGGGTAACACCGGGGAGCTGTTTTTT; cdr3_aa: CASSSGGNTGELFF
j_call: TRBJ1-2; clone_size: -; v_call: TRBV5-5; d_call: -; cdr3_nt: TGTGCCAGCAGCACCGGGACACAACCCTATGGCTACACCTTC; cdr3_aa: CASSTGTQPYGYTF
j_call: TRBJ2-3; clone_size: -; v_call: TRBV9; d_call: TRBD2; cdr3_nt: TGTGCCAGCAGCGTCACCGGGACTAGCTCAGATACGCAGTATTTT; cdr3_aa: CASSVTGTSSDTQYF
j_call: TRBJ1-2; clone_size: -; v_call: TRBV6-6; d_call: TRBD1; cdr3_nt: TGTGCCAGCAGCCAGACAGGGCTTAGAGTCGGTGGCTACACCTTC; cdr3_aa: CASSQTGLRVGGYTF
j_call: TRBJ1-2; clone_size: -; v_call: TRBV9; d_call: -; cdr3_nt: TGTGCCAGCAGCGTTTCTGGGTGGGATGGCTACACCTTC; cdr3_aa: CASSVSGWDGYTF
j_call: TRBJ2-2; clone_size: -; v_call: TRBV4-3; d_call: -; cdr3_nt: TGCGCCAGCAGCCAAGACCGGGTTGGACGGGAGCTGTTTTTT; cdr3_aa: CASSQDRVGRELFF
j_call: TRBJ2-7; clone_size: few; v_call: TRBV5-1; d_call: -; cdr3_nt: TGCGCCAGCAGCTCGGCATTAGGGCAGCAGTCCTACGAGCAGTACTTC; cdr3_aa: CASSSALGQQSYEQYF